The present T cell receptor (beta chain) was sequenced within a study of OX40 agonist ivuxolimab in advanced cancers. The wider study: The patients received agonistic anti-OX40 (CD134) antibody ivuxolimab. Every 2 weeks, patients received ivuxolimab intravenously, dosed at 0.01 to 10 mg/kg. Age averaged 60 years (range about 23 to 85), and roughly 82% were male.

Prior autoimmune disease or systemic immunosuppression barred patients. V lost 5 bases, J lost 0 bases, and 1 base stayed unmatched. Germline V lookup: CDR1 SGHTA, CDR2 FQGTGA. The CDR3 runs to 14 residues. The table came from immunoSEQ multiplex PCR; TCRdb's copy has only in-frame clones and leaves some out. The sample holds roughly 58,000 clones; roughly nine tenths are singletons and the top ten take roughly 0.77%. This clonotype was sampled from an adult with an advanced solid tumor such as melanoma, head and neck, liver or kidney cancer. The rearrangement links TRBV7-3 to TRBJ2-1, with 7 bases aligning to TRBD2. The material was CD4+ or CD8+ T cells sorted from blood, obtained in a trial of the OX40 agonist ivuxolimab. CDR3 sequence reads: CASSGGSSYNEQFF. In DNA form, the CDR3 reads TGTGCCAGCAGCGGCGGGAGCTCCTACAATGAGCAGTTCTTC.